The 21 T cell receptor beta chains below all came from one sample that was sequenced in a study of blood T cells in healthy people across ages. A J-beta primer mix and a sample-barcoded 5' primer were used in a second PCR of about 7 to 12 cycles. TCRdb independently ran MiXCR on the 5' RACE reads; one entry per CDR3 protein. The data show under 2 million distinct CDR3 sequences, with 30% to 35% seen just once and approximately 10% held by the top ten. Sequencing was performed on blood. The origin of the receptors is a woman between 25 and 40 years old in good health.

The chain joins TRBV21-1 to TRBJ2-7; TRBD2, the table's D call, lacks a check against the DNA. TRBV21-1 is reported as a pseudogene. CDR3 size: 14 residues. In DNA form, the CDR3 reads TGTGCCAGCAGCAAGAAGCGGGAGGCCCACGAGCAGTACTTC. Its translation: CASSKKREAHEQYF.

This clonotype was detected only a few times. This sequence joins TRBV6-1 and TRBJ2-7; 11 bases align to TRBD2. Looked up from germline, CDR1 is MNHNS and CDR2 is SASEGT. The CDR3 runs to 18 residues. With V trimmed by 5 bases and J by 0 bases, 12 bases remained unmatched. The CDR3 protein is CASSPGLAGASFSYEQYF. CDR3 DNA sequence: TGTGCCAGCAGTCCCGGACTAGCGGGCGCCTCCTTCTCCTACGAGCAGTACTTC.

This chain connects TRBV30 to TRBJ1-5; D remains unclear. Trimming left V 3 bases short and J 1 base short, with 13 bases between. This CDR3 has 15 amino acids. Germline V gene sequence: CDR1 GTSNPN, CDR2 SVGIG (reference sequence). The CDR3 DNA follows: TGTGCCTGGAGCGTGGATATGCGGAGCAATCAGCCCCAGCATTTT. This sequence encodes CAWSVDMRSNQPQHF. Looking up the rest from reference TRBV30 and TRBJ1-5 gives the full variable domain: SQTIHQWPATLVQPVGSPLSLECTVEGTSNPNLYWYRQAAGRGLQLLFYSVGIGQISSEVPQNLSASRPQDRQFILSSKKLLLSDSGFYLCAWSVDMRSNQPQHFGDGTRLSIL.

This clonotype was counted at least ten times. V gene TRBV10-3 combines with J gene TRBJ1-1; D may be TRBD1 (5 bases). The CDR3 is 13 residues long. Germline CDR1 reads ENHRY; CDR2 reads SYGVKD. V was trimmed by 7 bases and J by 1 base, leaving 10 bases between them. Here the CDR3 DNA reads TGTGCCATCACCAGGGCGGGGAACACTGAAGCTTTCTTT. This codes for CAITRAGNTEAFF.

The chain has TRBV18 and TRBJ2-7; 7 bases are shared with TRBD1. The V gene's germline CDR1 is KGHSH and CDR2 LQKENI. With 6 bases clipped from V and 6 bases from J, the junction kept 14 bases outside the gene matches. The CDR3 covers 15 residues. The CDR3 is CASSPEGQSWTEQYF. DNA for the CDR3: TGTGCCAGCTCCCCCGAGGGACAGAGCTGGACCGAGCAGTACTTC.

This clonotype showed up just a few times. This sequence joins TRBV27 and TRBJ2-5, with D perhaps matching TRBD1 (5 bases). With 6 bases removed from V and 3 bases from J, the gap between germline ends came to 20 bases. The germline V gene encodes CDR1 MNHEY and CDR2 SMNVEV (reference sequence). The CDR3 spans 16 residues. In DNA form, the CDR3 reads TGTGCCAGCAGCCATGCCTGGACATTAGGGGAAGAGACCCAGTACTTC. This gives the protein CASSHAWTLGEETQYF.

This clonotype was counted between two and nine times. This chain uses TRBV6-4 with TRBJ2-1, with TRBD2 identical over 7 bases. The germline V gene encodes CDR1 MRHNA and CDR2 SNTAGT. This CDR3 has 20 residues. Trimming removed 0 bases from V and 0 bases from J; junction bases left unmatched: 14. CDR3 coding DNA: TGTGCCAGCAGTGACTCGGGGCCTGGCCGAGGGGAGGGCTCCTACAATGAGCAGTTCTTC. Translation: CASSDSGPGRGEGSYNEQFF.

The chain links TRBV27 to TRBJ2-5; TRBD1 or TRBD2 may be the D gene (5 bases each). TRBJ2-7 explains the end of the DNA better; the J call may be wrong. Germline CDR1 and CDR2: MNHEY and SMNVEV (reference sequence). The CDR3 extends over 13 amino acids. CDR3 sequence: CASSSGAYLEQYF. DNA of the CDR3: TGTGCCAGCAGTTCCGGGGCCTATCTCGAGCAGTACTTC.

This clonotype was seen more than once but under ten times. The rearrangement joins TRBV10-3 to TRBJ2-7; D is undetermined. Germline V gives CDR1 ENHRY, CDR2 SYGVKD. V shed 3 bases and J shed 9 bases, with 12 bases lying between them. The CDR3 sequence is 12 residues long. CDR3: CAISDEVLGQYF. The CDR3 nucleotides are TGTGCCATCAGTGACGAAGTGTTGGGGCAGTACTTC.

V usage is TRBV6-2 or TRBV6-3 and J usage is TRBJ1-2; TRBD1 matches 7 bases. Germline V CDR1 and CDR2: MNHEY, SVGEGT. The CDR3 has 14 amino acids. Trimming at V came to 5 bases and at J to 4 bases, leaving 7 bases not matched to a gene. The CDR3, as DNA: TGTGCCAGCAGTCGGGACAGAGACAGCTATGGCTACACCTTC. Protein product: CASSRDRDSYGYTF.

This chain joins TRBV3-1 and TRBJ2-7; perhaps TRBD2 as D (5 bases). The CDR3 is made up of 13 amino acids. V was cut by 4 bases and J by 6 bases, with 13 bases left in between. Germline V lookup: CDR1 LGHDT, CDR2 YNNKEL (reference sequence). In DNA, the CDR3 is TGTGCCAGCAGCCTACTAGAGGGTAGCGAGCAGTACTTC. It is translated as CASSLLEGSEQYF.

The chain recombines TRBV24-1 with TRBJ2-3; D is uncertain. V was pared by 6 bases and J by 2 bases, with 8 bases between. CDR3 size: 13 residues. CDR1 and CDR2 (germline): KGHDR, SFDVKD. The CDR3 reads CATSHDPTDTQYF. CDR3 in DNA: TGTGCCACCAGTCATGATCCCACAGATACGCAGTATTTT.

The chain carries TRBV7-9 and TRBJ2-7; 8 positions agree with TRBD1. The germline V gene has CDR1 SEHNR and CDR2 FQNEAQ (reference sequence). The CDR3 is made up of 15 amino acids. Germline trimming cut 3 bases from V and 3 bases from J; bases unmatched to any gene: 7. CDR3 sequence: CASSFRDRPIYEQYF. For the CDR3, the DNA is TGTGCCAGCAGCTTTCGGGACAGGCCCATCTACGAGCAGTACTTC.

The chain combines TRBV28 with TRBJ2-1; D not resolved. Germline CDR1 MDHEN, CDR2 SYDVKM. This CDR3 is 14 amino acids long. The germline V and J ends were trimmed by 3 bases and 6 bases, with 12 bases remaining between them. CDR3 DNA sequence: TGTGCCAGCAGTTTGAGAGCGTGGGGCAATGAGCAGTTCTTC. This translates into CASSLRAWGNEQFF.

In its sample, this clonotype was seen once. A much larger clone lies a single base off, so this may be a read error. This chain connects TRBV12-3 or TRBV12-4 to TRBJ2-7, with D perhaps given as TRBD1 or TRBD2 (5 bases each). The CDR3 covers 15 residues. Deletions cut 2 bases from V and 1 base from J, with 12 bases between. CDR3 DNA sequence: TGTGCCAGCAGTTTACCCGGGACGTTATCCTACGAGCAGTACTTC. As protein: CASSLPGTLSYEQYF.

The V gene is TRBV27, the J gene TRBJ2-2; no firm D call. This CDR3 contains 16 residues. Germline assignment: CDR1 MNHEY and CDR2 SMNVEV (reference sequence). V was trimmed by 2 bases and J by 0 bases, leaving 10 bases between them. The CDR3 sequence: CASSLRDFTNTGELFF. CDR3 sequence (DNA): TGTGCCAGCAGTTTAAGGGATTTCACGAACACCGGGGAGCTGTTTTTT.

There are many counts of this clonotype. The V and J genes are TRBV5-1 and TRBJ2-3, with D perhaps matching TRBD2 (6 bases). Germline V gene data show CDR1 as SGHRS and CDR2 as YFSETQ. The V and J ends lost 4 bases and 0 bases respectively, with 9 bases between them. The CDR3 totals 14 residues. The CDR3 nucleotides read TGCGCCAGCAGCGGAGGGGACAGCACAGATACGCAGTATTTT. Amino acids: CASSGGDSTDTQYF.

This clonotype occurred a few times. The rearrangement links TRBV11-1 to TRBJ2-5; D might be TRBD1 or TRBD2, each matching 5 bases. Per the germline V gene, CDR1 is SGHAT and CDR2 is FQDESV (reference sequence). CDR3 size: 15 residues. V lost 5 bases to trimming and J lost 1 base, with 14 bases between them. CDR3 nucleotide sequence: TGTGCCAGCAGCCCACTAGAGGGGACCCAAGAGACCCAGTACTTC. Residues: CASSPLEGTQETQYF.

The chain has TRBV20-1 and TRBJ1-5, with TRBD1 as a possible D gene (5 bases). The CDR3 is 13 amino acids. Trimming stripped 4 bases from V and 4 bases from J, with 11 bases between. Per the germline V gene, CDR1 is DFQATT and CDR2 is SNEGSKA (reference sequence). The CDR3 spells CSAMGQLNQPQHF. The CDR3 DNA sequence: TGCAGTGCTATGGGGCAGTTAAATCAGCCCCAGCATTTT.

This clonotype appeared a few times. The CDR3, as DNA: TGTGCCAGCAGTGACGCCTCTCAGGGCCCCACAGATACGCAGTATTTT. Encoded protein: CASSDASQGPTDTQYF. This chain uses TRBV25-1 with TRBJ2-3; maybe TRBD1 (5 bases). The CDR3 loop spans 16 amino acids. In germline, CDR1 is MGHDK, CDR2 SYGVNS. V was pared by 3 bases and J by 2 bases, with 15 bases between.

This clonotype has just a few counts. The chain recombines TRBV13 with TRBJ1-5, with 10 nucleotides matching TRBD1. The CDR3 is 15 residues long. With V trimmed by 5 bases and J by 2 bases, 3 bases remained unmatched. Germline V gene lookup returns CDR1 PRHDT and CDR2 FYEKMQ (reference sequence). Here the CDR3 reads CASSRQGAGNQPQHF. The CDR3 bases are TGTGCCAGCAGCCGACAGGGGGCTGGCAATCAGCCCCAGCATTTT.